The rows below give T cell receptor beta chains drawn from one sample of a study of blood T cell repertoires in COVID-19. Some clones are missing from TCRdb's copy, which holds only in-frame ones; the method was immunoSEQ multiplex PCR. Found here are roughly 70,000 clones, approximately 90% of them singletons; the top ten hold approximately 3%. The sequencing input was peripheral blood. The receptors stem from a man between 45 and 60 years old with active COVID-19. The CDR3 runs from the conserved cysteine through the conserved F or W. D genes are given only for firm matches. Some rows mark clone size as missing; the rest say once, few, many or name a class of expanded clone.

TRBJ1-5 | NA | TRBV29-1 | TRBD1 | 14 | TGCAGCGTTCCGGGACAGCTTCATAATCAGCCCCAGCATTTT | CSVPGQLHNQPQHF
TRBJ2-5 | NA | TRBV10-2 | NA | 15 | TGCGCCAGTCTCCGGGGTAGGGCGGTCGGGGAGACCCAGTACTTC | CASLRGRAVGETQYF
TRBJ2-3 | NA | TRBV5-6 | TRBD1 | 16 | TGTGCCAGCAGCTTTAAGACAGGGATAGAGGCTCGGACGCAGTATTTT | CASSFKTGIEARTQYF
TRBJ1-4 | NA | TRBV19 | TRBD1 | 16 | TGTGCCAGTAGTACACCCGCGGACAGGGATAATGAAAAACTGTTTTTT | CASSTPADRDNEKLFF
TRBJ2-7 | NA | TRBV5-1 | TRBD1 | 15 | TGCGCCAGCAGCTTGGCACCGGGACAGTCCTACGAGCAGTACTTC | CASSLAPGQSYEQYF
TRBJ2-3 | NA | TRBV3-1/TRBV3-2 | TRBD2 | 15 | TGTGCCAGCAGCCGTAGCGGGGGGGCCGCAGATACGCAGTATTTT | CASSRSGGAADTQYF
TRBJ2-3 | NA | TRBV14 | TRBD2 | 18 | TGTGCCAGCAGCCAAGACTCTTCCCTAGCGGGGCGCACAGATACGCAGTATTTT | CASSQDSSLAGRTDTQYF
TRBJ2-2 | NA | TRBV19 | TRBD1 | 15 | TGTGCCAGTAGTCCCGGGACAGCGAACACCGGGGAGCTGTTTTTT | CASSPGTANTGELFF
TRBJ1-2 | NA | TRBV6-5 | TRBD1 | 14 | TGTGCCAGCAGACTCACAGGGGCTGGGCATGGCTACACCTTC | CASRLTGAGHGYTF
TRBJ1-1 | once | TRBV6-4 | NA | 13 | TGTGCCAGCTCTGTGAACCTAAACACTGAAGCTTTCTTT | CASSVNLNTEAFF
TRBJ2-1 | NA | TRBV27 | TRBD2 | 15 | TGTGCCAGCAGTACCTTTGGCGGGAGTACCAATGAGCAGTTCTTC | CASSTFGGSTNEQFF
TRBJ1-2 | NA | TRBV11-2 | NA | 18 | TGTGCCAGCCGGGAAGCCAATCCCCGAACATTAGCTAACTATGGCTACACCTTC | CASREANPRTLANYGYTF
TRBJ1-3 | NA | TRBV5-6 | NA | 15 | TGTGCCAGCAGCTTGGGGGACATAACTGGAAACACCATATATTTT | CASSLGDITGNTIYF
TRBJ2-2 | NA | TRBV29-1 | NA | 13 | TGCAGCGTTGGCCGCGGGAACACCGGGGAGCTGTTTTTT | CSVGRGNTGELFF
TRBJ1-2 | NA | TRBV27 | TRBD1 | 16 | TGTGCCAGCAGTCCACTTGCGGGACAGGGGGTTGGAGGCTACACCTTC | CASSPLAGQGVGGYTF
TRBJ2-2 | NA | TRBV12-5 | TRBD2 | 15 | TGTGCTAGTGGTTTGGAAGCGGGACGCACCGGGGAGCTGTTTTTT | CASGLEAGRTGELFF
TRBJ2-7 | NA | TRBV7-9 | TRBD1 | 15 | TGTGCCAGCAGCTTAACAGGGGGGAAGTCCTACGAGCAGTACTTC | CASSLTGGKSYEQYF
TRBJ2-7 | NA | TRBV19 | TRBD2 | 14 | TGTGCCAGTAGTGCGGGACTAGGAAGGTTGGAGCAGTACTTC | CASSAGLGRLEQYF
TRBJ2-2 | NA | TRBV5-1 | NA | 19 | TGCGCCAGCAGCTACAGGGATTTTCCGGCGCGCGCGAACACCGGGGAGCTGTTTTTT | CASSYRDFPARANTGELFF
TRBJ1-4 | NA | TRBV9 | TRBD1 | 15 | TGTGCCAGCAGCGTCAGATCGGGACAGGGCCAGGAACTGTTTTTT | CASSVRSGQGQELFF
TRBJ2-1 | NA | TRBV27 | NA | 16 | TGTGCCAGCAGTTTGGCCTTATTGGGGCTCGCGAATGAGCAGTTCTTC | CASSLALLGLANEQFF
TRBJ1-1 | NA | TRBV5-8 | NA | 14 | TGTGCCAGCAGATTAGGACAGTCGAGCACTGAAGCTTTCTTT | CASRLGQSSTEAFF
TRBJ2-1 | NA | TRBV5-1 | TRBD1 | 14 | TGCGCCAGCAGCTTGGGGACAGGTAACAATGAGCAGTTCTTC | CASSLGTGNNEQFF
TRBJ1-5 | NA | TRBV14 | NA | 13 | TGTGCCAGCAGCCAGGGGCTATCCCAGCCCCAGCATTTT | CASSQGLSQPQHF
TRBJ1-6 | NA | TRBV5-6 | NA | 17 | TGTGCCAGCAGCTTACCTCCGGGACTGCAATATAATTCACCCCTCCACTTT | CASSLPPGLQYNSPLHF
TRBJ2-5 | few | TRBV9 | TRBD2 | 15 | TGTGCCAGCAGCCGTCTAGCGGGAGGAGGTGAGACCCAGTACTTC | CASSRLAGGGETQYF
TRBJ2-5 | NA | TRBV7-9 | TRBD1 | 13 | TGTGCCAGCAGCAGGACAGGTCAAGAGACCCAGTACTTC | CASSRTGQETQYF
TRBJ1-3 | NA | TRBV18 | TRBD1 | 17 | TGTGCCAGCTCACCACCGACAGGGCTAAGCTCTGGAAACACCATATATTTT | CASSPPTGLSSGNTIYF
TRBJ2-7 | NA | TRBV23-1 | NA | 14 | TGCGCCAGCAGTCAATCCCGAGGGTGCTACGAGCAGTACTTC | CASSQSRGCYEQYF
TRBJ2-5 | NA | TRBV3-1/TRBV3-2 | TRBD2 | 14 | TGTGCCAGCAGCCAAGGTCGGGGGGAAGAGACCCAGTACTTC | CASSQGRGEETQYF
TRBJ2-3 | NA | TRBV5-6 | TRBD2 | 13 | TGTGCCAGCAGCCCGGGGGGACTAGATACGCAGTATTTT | CASSPGGLDTQYF
TRBJ2-7 | NA | TRBV9 | NA | 14 | TGTGCCAGCAGCGTAGGCAGGGCCTCCTACGAGCAGTACTTC | CASSVGRASYEQYF
TRBJ1-1 | NA | TRBV7-2 | NA | 17 | TGTGCCAGCAGCTTAGAAGGCGGGGTCGTCAGGAACACTGAAGCTTTCTTT | CASSLEGGVVRNTEAFF
TRBJ2-4 | few | TRBV7-9 | TRBD1 | 13 | TGTGCCAGCAGTACAGGGGGGTATGGCATTCAGTACTTC | CASSTGGYGIQYF
TRBJ2-5 | NA | TRBV11-2 | TRBD2 | 18 | TGTGCCAGCAGCTTATGGGGAGTTCGCGGGGGGGCCCAAGAGACCCAGTACTTC | CASSLWGVRGGAQETQYF
TRBJ2-7 | NA | TRBV11-3 | TRBD2 | 14 | TGTGCCAGCAGCTTCTCGGGAGGGGCTTACGAGCAGTACTTC | CASSFSGGAYEQYF
TRBJ2-3 | NA | TRBV5-4 | TRBD2 | 20 | TGTGCCAGCAGCTTGTGGCCTGGACTAGCGGGAGGGCCGGGCACAGATACGCAGTATTTT | CASSLWPGLAGGPGTDTQYF
TRBJ2-1 | NA | TRBV6-1 | NA | 16 | TGTGCCAGCAGTGATAGGGGGGGCAGCTCCTACAATGAGCAGTTCTTC | CASSDRGGSSYNEQFF
TRBJ2-7 | NA | TRBV16 | NA | 13 | TGTGCCAGCAGCCAATCGCAGGGAGGCGAGCAGTACTTC | CASSQSQGGEQYF
TRBJ2-3 | NA | TRBV10-3 | TRBD1 | 13 | TGTGCCATCAGCGGGACAGGCGGGGATACGCAGTATTTT | CAISGTGGDTQYF
TRBJ1-2 | NA | TRBV7-9 | NA | 13 | TGTGCCAGCAGCGCCCCAGGGAACTATGGCTACACCTTC | CASSAPGNYGYTF
TRBJ2-3 | once | TRBV19 | TRBD2 | 15 | TGTGCCAGTAGCCTAGCGGGAGGGAACACAGATACGCAGTATTTT | CASSLAGGNTDTQYF
TRBJ1-6 | NA | TRBV19 | TRBD1 | 16 | TGTGCCAGTAGTAGTAGGACCGGGACAGCGAATTCACCCCTCCACTTT | CASSSRTGTANSPLHF
TRBJ2-1 | NA | TRBV5-1 | NA | 16 | TGCGCCAGCAGCTCCTACCCCAGGGGTCAGGGGAATGAGCAGTTCTTC | CASSSYPRGQGNEQFF
TRBJ2-1 | NA | TRBV24-1 | TRBD2 | 16 | TGTGCCACCAGTGATTCAACCGGGACTAGCTTACATGAGCAGTTCTTC | CATSDSTGTSLHEQFF
TRBJ2-5 | NA | TRBV6-2/TRBV6-3 | NA | 16 | TGTGCCAGCAGTTACGTGGGGGGGGCTATCAGAGAGACCCAGTACTTC | CASSYVGGAIRETQYF
TRBJ1-5 | once | TRBV6-5 | TRBD1 | 14 | TGTGCCAGCAAACGGACAGGGGAAAGCCAGCCCCAGCATTTT | CASKRTGESQPQHF
TRBJ2-1 | NA | TRBV29-1 | TRBD2 | 16 | TGCAGCGTTGAAGATGGCCAGCGGGGTTCCTACAATGAGCAGTTCTTC | CSVEDGQRGSYNEQFF
TRBJ1-1 | NA | TRBV3-1/TRBV3-2 | NA | 11 | TGTGCCAGCTTGGGTCCGGGTGAAGCTTTCTTT | CASLGPGEAFF
TRBJ2-3 | NA | TRBV27 | NA | 15 | TGTGCCAGCAGTTCCCAGGGTATACCAGCGGATACGCAGTATTTT | CASSSQGIPADTQYF
TRBJ2-3 | NA | TRBV5-1 | TRBD2 | 13 | TGCGCCAGCAGCTTCGCGGGGGCAGATACGCAGTATTTT | CASSFAGADTQYF